This TCR beta chain was found in a study of cytomegalovirus exposure and HLA in healthy donors. The PCR was carried out with 60 Vbeta primers and 13 Jbeta primers. The data were produced by immunoSEQ multiplex PCR, yet TCRdb's version contains in-frame clones alone and is incomplete. The sample yields around 120,000 clones, roughly four fifths seen once. The CDR3 runs to 15 residues. The germline V gene has CDR1 SGHNT and CDR2 YYREEE (reference sequence). With V trimmed by 4 bases and J by 1 base, 7 bases remained unmatched. Concerning this clone itself: Its antigen is unknown.

General study findings and limits: An assumption of roughly uniform sequencing depth across donors underlay the presence/absence analyses. Among the sequence variants, a highly shared cluster was likely an artifact of sequencing. Rarity held for most TCR sequences, but there were some public TCRs that occurred in many donors.

The receptor comes from a woman aged 40 to 55 in good health and CMV-seropositive. Material: PBMCs. The chain has TRBV5-4 and TRBJ1-1; 7 nucleotides agree with TRBD1. In DNA form, the CDR3 reads TGTGCCAGCAGCGTACAGGGGCCGGGGAACACTGAAGCTTTCTTT. Translation gives CASSVQGPGNTEAFF.